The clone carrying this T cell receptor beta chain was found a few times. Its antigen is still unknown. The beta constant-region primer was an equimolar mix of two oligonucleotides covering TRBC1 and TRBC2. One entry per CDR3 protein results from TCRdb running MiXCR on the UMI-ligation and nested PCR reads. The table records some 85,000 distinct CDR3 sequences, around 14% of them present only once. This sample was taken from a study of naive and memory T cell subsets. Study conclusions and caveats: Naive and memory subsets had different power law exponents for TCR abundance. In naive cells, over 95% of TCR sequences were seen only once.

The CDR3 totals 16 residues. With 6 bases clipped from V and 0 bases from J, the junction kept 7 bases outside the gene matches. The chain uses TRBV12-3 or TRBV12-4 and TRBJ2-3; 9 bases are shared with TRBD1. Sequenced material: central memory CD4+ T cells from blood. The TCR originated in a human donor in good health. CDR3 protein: CASSSGTGYSTDTQYF. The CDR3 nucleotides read TGTGCCAGCAGCTCGGGGACAGGGTATAGCACAGATACGCAGTATTTT.